This entry lists 23 T cell receptor beta chains sequenced from one sample in a study of blood T cell repertoires in COVID-19. The method was immunoSEQ multiplex PCR; TCRdb's version includes in-frame clones alone and lacks a portion of them. Among about 280,000 clones listed, approximately 85% were seen once. The material sequenced was peripheral blood. These TCRs come from a man aged 45 to 65 with active or convalescent COVID-19.

The V and J genes are TRBV6-5 and TRBJ2-7, with a weak D call TRBD2 (6 bases). Trimming removed 3 bases from V and 0 bases from J, with 9 bases in between. Per the germline V gene, CDR1 is MNHEY and CDR2 is SVGAGI. This CDR3 has 14 residues. CDR3 sequence reads: CASSYSGNSYEQYF. The CDR3 DNA follows: TGTGCCAGCAGTTATAGCGGAAACTCCTACGAGCAGTACTTC.

This clone was seen a few times. This chain connects TRBV7-2 to TRBJ2-2; TRBD2 aligns across 11 bases. Trimming at V came to 5 bases and at J to 7 bases, leaving 6 bases not matched to a gene. Germline lookup yields CDR1 SGHTA and CDR2 FQGNSA. This CDR3 contains 15 residues. The CDR3 is CASSSTSGSIGELFF. The DNA for the CDR3 is TGTGCCAGCAGCAGTACTAGCGGGAGCATCGGGGAGCTGTTTTTT. Full variable domain (rest looked up from reference TRBV7-2 and TRBJ2-2): GAGVSQSPSNKVTEKGKDVELRCDPISGHTALYWYRQSLGQGLEFLIYFQGNSAPDKSGLPSDRFSAERTGGSVSTLTIQRTQQEDSAVYLCASSSTSGSIGELFFGEGSRLTVL.

V gene TRBV7-3 combines with J gene TRBJ1-1; the D is unclear. Trimming left V 5 bases short and J 4 bases short, with 11 bases between. CDR3 size: 13 residues. Germline CDR1 SGHTA, CDR2 FQGTGA. The CDR3 coding sequence is TGTGCCAGCAGCCCAGGTGTGGGCACTGAAGCTTTCTTT. This translates into CASSPGVGTEAFF.

In its sample, this clone was seen once. V is TRBV2 and J is TRBJ1-6; 7 nucleotides line up with TRBD1. V lost 7 bases and J lost 7; bases outside the gene matches: 7. The CDR3 runs to 14 residues. Germline-derived CDR1 and CDR2 are SNHLY and FYNNEI. CDR3 nucleotides: TGTGCCAGCATTTTAACAGGGGACAATTCACCCCTCCACTTT. As protein: CASILTGDNSPLHF.

The gene calls are TRBV28 and TRBJ1-5; D is ambiguous. CDR3 size: 13 residues. V lost 2 bases and J lost 6, with 8 bases in between. In germline, CDR1 is MDHEN, CDR2 SYDVKM. The CDR3 spells CASSLPPIQPQHF. The CDR3 nucleotides read TGTGCCAGCAGTTTACCCCCCATTCAGCCCCAGCATTTT.

This rearrangement joins TRBV7-9 to TRBJ2-7; the D gene is possibly TRBD2 (5 bases). The CDR3 spans 14 residues. V was trimmed by 6 bases and J by 0 bases, leaving 12 bases between them. Per the germline V gene, CDR1 is SEHNR and CDR2 is FQNEAQ (reference sequence). The CDR3, as DNA: TGTGCCAGCAGTTATACGGGGAGCTCCTACGAGCAGTACTTC. Amino acid sequence: CASSYTGSSYEQYF.

This chain uses TRBV3-1 (or the pseudogene TRBV3-2) with TRBJ2-2, with D possibly being TRBD1 (5 bases). V gave up 3 bases and J gave up 7 bases, with 6 bases separating them. The CDR3 has 12 residues. Germline CDR1 reads LGHDT; CDR2 reads YNNKEL (reference sequence). The CDR3 DNA reads as TGTGCCAGCAGCCAGCAGGGCGGGGAGCTGTTTTTT. It codes for CASSQQGGELFF.

The rearrangement uses TRBV30 and TRBJ1-4; TRBD1 agrees at 9 bases. This CDR3 contains 13 residues. The V and J ends lost 6 bases and 8 bases, in that order; junction bases with no gene match: 7. Germline values: CDR1 GTSNPN, CDR2 SVGIG (reference sequence). The chain's CDR3 is CACFYGQGEKLFF. The DNA of the CDR3 is TGTGCCTGCTTCTACGGACAGGGGGAAAAACTGTTTTTT.

The J gene is TRBJ1-1, the V gene TRBV3-1 (or the pseudogene TRBV3-2); 9 bases align to TRBD1. The CDR3 runs to 16 residues. The V and J ends lost 4 bases and 4 bases, in that order; junction bases with no gene match: 10. The germline CDR1 and CDR2 sequences are LGHDT and YNNKEL (reference sequence). The CDR3 loop reads CASSLLSGQGLTEAFF. The DNA for the CDR3 is TGTGCCAGCAGCCTATTATCGGGACAGGGACTCACTGAAGCTTTCTTT.

This clone has just a few counts. The V and J genes are TRBV18 and TRBJ2-7; 7 bases are a match to TRBD2. Germline CDR1 and CDR2: KGHSH and LQKENI. J lost 2 bases, V lost 3 bases, and 7 bases had no gene match. This CDR3 spans 15 amino acids. CDR3 amino acids: CASSPLQRGTYEQYF. DNA for the CDR3: TGTGCCAGCTCACCTCTTCAGCGGGGAACCTACGAGCAGTACTTC.

V gene TRBV5-4 combines with J gene TRBJ1-6, with 7 positions matching TRBD1. The junction had 5 bases not matched to a gene; V was cut back by 4 bases and J by 7 bases. Germline CDR1 is SGHNT and CDR2 is YYREEE (reference sequence). This CDR3 is built from 14 residues. The CDR3 loop is CASSPGGVNSPLHF. In nucleotides, the CDR3 is TGTGCCAGCAGCCCAGGGGGTGTGAATTCACCCCTCCACTTT.

In this sample, this clone turned up once. The CDR3: CASSEQSYTEAFF. In DNA form, the CDR3 reads TGCGCCAGCAGCGAACAGAGTTACACTGAAGCTTTCTTT. The V and J genes are TRBV5-1 and TRBJ1-1; D unclear. The CDR3 is made up of 13 amino acids. Germline CDR1 and CDR2: SGHRS and YFSETQ. V lost 4 bases and J 3 bases, leaving 10 bases between the germline ends.

On this clone itself: This sample also contains other DNA sequences that code for the same CDR3. J is TRBJ2-5 and V is TRBV5-1; 8 nucleotides align to TRBD2. CDR3 length: 14 amino acids. The V segment lost 4 bases and the J segment 4 bases; nucleotides outside the gene matches: 6. In germline, CDR1 is SGHRS, CDR2 YFSETQ. The CDR3 loop reads CASSPGTRGETQYF. CDR3 nucleotides: TGCGCCAGCAGCCCCGGGACTAGAGGAGAGACCCAGTACTTC. The variable domain in full, completed from reference TRBV5-1 and TRBJ2-5, reads KAGVTQTPRYLIKTRGQQVTLSCSPISGHRSVSWYQQTPGQGLQFLFEYFSETQRNKGNFPGRFSGRQFSNSRSEMNVSTLELGDSALYLCASSPGTRGETQYFGPGTRLLVL.

This clone came up once. The CDR3 reads CASSLGLAVRGDTQYF. The CDR3 DNA follows: TGTGCCAGCAGCTTAGGCCTAGCGGTTCGTGGAGATACGCAGTATTTT. The V and J genes are TRBV6-6 and TRBJ2-3; 7 nucleotides align to TRBD2. Germline values: CDR1 MNHNY, CDR2 SVGAGI (reference sequence). The CDR3 covers 16 residues. V dropped 6 bases and J dropped 5; count of bases not matched to a gene: 14.

The V gene is TRBV20-1, the J gene TRBJ1-1; D is possibly TRBD1 (5 bases). The germline V and J ends were trimmed by 3 bases and 5 bases, with 10 bases remaining between them. The CDR3 is 12 residues long. Germline V gene data show CDR1 as DFQATT and CDR2 as SNEGSKA (reference sequence). In nucleotides, the CDR3 is TGCAGTGCTAGTGGGGGGGGGACTGAAGCTTTCTTT. It encodes CSASGGGTEAFF.

The V and J genes are TRBV5-6 and TRBJ2-3; D not resolved. Germline CDR1 and CDR2: SGHDT and YYEEEE. This CDR3 region has 16 residues. V was trimmed by 0 bases and J by 0 bases, leaving 11 bases between them. CDR3: CASSLAVLSSTDTQYF. In DNA form, the CDR3 reads TGTGCCAGCAGCTTGGCCGTGCTTAGTAGCACAGATACGCAGTATTTT.

The J gene is TRBJ2-4, the V gene TRBV4-3; D ambiguous. The CDR3 is 16 amino acids. CDR1 LGHNA and CDR2 YSLEER come from the germline V gene. V was shortened by 1 base and J by 0 bases, with 10 bases between the two germline ends. In DNA, the CDR3 is TGCGCCAGCAGCCAAGTGGTAACATCAGCCAAAAACATTCAGTACTTC. Its protein product is CASSQVVTSAKNIQYF.

V and J are TRBV10-3 and TRBJ1-4; D not certain. V dropped 6 bases and J dropped 5 bases, with 10 bases sitting between them. Per germline, CDR1 ENHRY and CDR2 SYGVKD. The CDR3 length is 13 residues. The CDR3 DNA reads TGTGCCATCAGGGCAGGAGGAAATGAAAAACTGTTTTTT. Residues: CAIRAGGNEKLFF.

The V gene is TRBV19, the J gene TRBJ1-1; D is perhaps TRBD1 (6 bases). The CDR3 consists of 16 residues. V dropped 3 bases and J dropped 3 bases, with 17 bases sitting between them. Germline V gene sequence: CDR1 LNHDA, CDR2 SQIVND (reference sequence). The DNA for the CDR3 is TGTGCCAGTAGTATTGGGACAAAAAGTTGGGACACTGAAGCTTTCTTT. Its protein is CASSIGTKSWDTEAFF.

This chain connects TRBV2 to TRBJ1-1, with D possibly matching TRBD1 (6 bases). The V gene's germline CDR1 is SNHLY and CDR2 FYNNEI. V dropped 0 bases and J dropped 10 bases, with 12 bases sitting between them. The CDR3 is 13 amino acids. The CDR3 reads CASSEARQVTAFF. The CDR3 nucleotides are TGTGCCAGCAGTGAAGCTAGACAGGTAACAGCTTTCTTT.

The chain carries TRBV18 and TRBJ1-6, with D possibly TRBD1 on 6 matching bases. The CDR3 spans 14 residues. The V and J ends lost 3 bases and 8 bases respectively, with 11 bases between them. Germline assignment: CDR1 KGHSH and CDR2 LQKENI. CDR3 coding DNA: TGTGCCAGCTCACCCACAGGGAAGGATTCACCCCTCCACTTT. Protein product: CASSPTGKDSPLHF.

The chain carries TRBV13 and TRBJ1-1; D ambiguous. Between the trimmed V and J ends, which lost 5 bases and 1 base, there was a span of 8 bases. Germline values: CDR1 PRHDT, CDR2 FYEKMQ (reference sequence). The CDR3 covers 13 residues. CDR3 amino acids: CASSMTGNTEAFF. For the CDR3, the DNA is TGTGCCAGCAGCATGACGGGGAACACTGAAGCTTTCTTT. Full variable domain (outside the CDR3, taken from reference TRBV13 and TRBJ1-1): AAGVIQSPRHLIKEKRETATLKCYPIPRHDTVYWYQQGPGQDPQFLISFYEKMQSDKGSIPDRFSAQQFSDYHSELNMSSLELGDSALYFCASSMTGNTEAFFGQGTRLTVV.

The J gene is TRBJ1-6, the V gene TRBV18; 8 bases map to TRBD1. Germline CDR1 reads KGHSH; CDR2 reads LQKENI. V lost 6 bases and J lost 3; bases outside the gene matches: 4. This CDR3 contains 15 residues. The CDR3 loop is CASSLGTGYNSPLHF. DNA for the CDR3: TGTGCCAGCTCCCTCGGGACAGGCTATAATTCACCCCTCCACTTT.